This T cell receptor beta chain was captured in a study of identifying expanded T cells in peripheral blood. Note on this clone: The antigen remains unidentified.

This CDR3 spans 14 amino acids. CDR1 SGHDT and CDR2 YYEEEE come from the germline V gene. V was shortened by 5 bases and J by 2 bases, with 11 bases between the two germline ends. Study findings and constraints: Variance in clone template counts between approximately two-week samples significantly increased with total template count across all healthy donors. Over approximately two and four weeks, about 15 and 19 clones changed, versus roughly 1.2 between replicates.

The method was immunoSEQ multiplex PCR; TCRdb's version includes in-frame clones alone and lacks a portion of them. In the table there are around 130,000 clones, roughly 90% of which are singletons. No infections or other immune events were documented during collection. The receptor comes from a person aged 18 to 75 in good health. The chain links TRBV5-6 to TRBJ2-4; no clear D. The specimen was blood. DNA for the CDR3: TGTGCCAGCAGTCCATCCGGTACCAAAAACATTCAGTACTTC. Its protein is CASSPSGTKNIQYF.